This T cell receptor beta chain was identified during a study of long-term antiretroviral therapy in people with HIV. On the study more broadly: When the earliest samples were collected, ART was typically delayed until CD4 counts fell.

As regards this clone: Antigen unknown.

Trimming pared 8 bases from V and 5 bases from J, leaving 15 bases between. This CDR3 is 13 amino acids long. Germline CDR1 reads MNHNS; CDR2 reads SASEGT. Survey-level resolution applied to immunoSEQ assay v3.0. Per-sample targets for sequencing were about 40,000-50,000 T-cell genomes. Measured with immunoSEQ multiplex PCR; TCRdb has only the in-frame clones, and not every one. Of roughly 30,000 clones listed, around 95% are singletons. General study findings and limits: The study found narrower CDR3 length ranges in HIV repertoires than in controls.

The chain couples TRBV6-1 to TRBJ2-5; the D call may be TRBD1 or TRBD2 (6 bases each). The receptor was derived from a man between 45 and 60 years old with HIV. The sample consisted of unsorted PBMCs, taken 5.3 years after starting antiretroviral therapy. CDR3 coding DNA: TGTGCCAGCGAAGCCTCGGGGGCGGAGACCCAGTACTTC. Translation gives CASEASGAETQYF.